One sample yielded the 27 T cell receptor beta chains listed below, sequenced in a study of blood T cell repertoires in COVID-19. The protocol was immunoSEQ multiplex PCR, while the TCRdb copy is restricted to in-frame clones and leaves out a portion. The data contain roughly 160,000 clones, roughly 80% of them seen just once; the ten biggest clones take up around 9.9%. Sequenced sample: peripheral blood. The receptors come from a man between 65 and 80 years old with active or convalescent COVID-19.

The V and J genes are TRBV20-1 and TRBJ1-2; the D is unclear. The CDR3 has 11 residues. Trimming took off 3 bases at V and 5 bases at J, with 7 bases between the two ends. The germline CDR1 and CDR2 sequences are DFQATT and SNEGSKA (reference sequence). Written as DNA, the CDR3 is TGCAGTGCTAGCAGGCAGTATGGCTACACCTTC. This translates into CSASRQYGYTF.

V is TRBV6-2 or TRBV6-3 and J is TRBJ2-2, with TRBD1 identical over 10 bases. This CDR3 contains 20 residues. V shed 2 bases and J 6 bases; nucleotides not matched to a gene: 18. CDR1 is MNHEY, CDR2 SVGEGT, per germline. CDR3 in DNA: TGTGCCAGCAGTTACAGGAACCGGGACAGGGGCGGGGGTCGGCCCGGGGAGCTGTTTTTT. It is translated as CASSYRNRDRGGGRPGELFF.

The chain has TRBV27 and TRBJ1-2; 10 positions match TRBD1. CDR1 is MNHEY, CDR2 SMNVEV, per germline (reference sequence). The CDR3 covers 15 residues. Unmatched junction bases numbered 7, after V lost 5 bases and J lost 4 bases. The CDR3 DNA follows: TGTGCCAGCAGTCCAAGGACAGGGGGGTCCTATGGCTACACCTTC. It is translated as CASSPRTGGSYGYTF.

The J gene is TRBJ1-2, the V gene TRBV6-6; 8 nucleotides line up with TRBD1. Germline CDR1 reads MNHNY; CDR2 reads SVGAGI (reference sequence). This CDR3 has 14 amino acids. With V trimmed by 2 bases and J by 7 bases, 6 bases remained unmatched. This CDR3 reads CASSYVQGALGYTF. The CDR3 DNA follows: TGTGCCAGCAGTTACGTGCAGGGGGCGCTTGGCTACACCTTC.

The chain joins TRBV5-1 to TRBJ1-1; D uncertain. The CDR3 consists of 13 residues. V was trimmed by 0 bases and J by 8 bases, leaving 11 bases between them. CDR1 SGHRS and CDR2 YFSETQ come from the germline V gene. CDR3 nucleotides: TGCGCCAGCAGCTTGGAGTCAGGCCGAGAAGCTTTCTTT. It is translated as CASSLESGREAFF. Based on the CDR3 plus reference TRBV5-1 and TRBJ1-1, the full variable domain is KAGVTQTPRYLIKTRGQQVTLSCSPISGHRSVSWYQQTPGQGLQFLFEYFSETQRNKGNFPGRFSGRQFSNSRSEMNVSTLELGDSALYLCASSLESGREAFFGQGTRLTVV.

This chain links TRBV7-2 with TRBJ2-6, with TRBD1 matching over 9 bases. Germline CDR1 and CDR2: SGHTA and FQGNSA. Unmatched junction bases numbered 7, after V lost 2 bases and J lost 2 bases. This CDR3 region has 18 residues. The CDR3 region is CASSLYPRQGAGANVLTF. The CDR3 DNA reads TGTGCCAGCAGCTTATACCCGAGACAGGGGGCTGGGGCCAACGTCCTGACTTTC.

The gene calls are TRBV15 and TRBJ2-4; the match to TRBD1 covers 7 bases. This CDR3 has 19 residues. The ends lost 5 bases at V and 0 bases at J; junction bases unmatched: 16. CDR1 is LNHNV, CDR2 YYDKDF, per germline (reference sequence). The CDR3 DNA is TGTGCCACCAGCCCCCGGAGGACAGGCGTTAGGTTAGCCAAAAACATTCAGTACTTC. It encodes CATSPRRTGVRLAKNIQYF.

The DNA of the CDR3 is TGTGCCAGCAGTTTATTTTCTAGCGGGAGGCGCCGGGAGACCCAGTACTTC. It translates to CASSLFSSGRRRETQYF. The V call is TRBV28, the J call TRBJ2-5; TRBD2 matches at 11 bases. The CDR3 runs 17 residues. CDR1 and CDR2 (germline): MDHEN, SYDVKM. The V gene end was trimmed by 1 base and the J gene end by 5 bases; junction bases not matched to a gene: 9.

This chain connects TRBV28 to TRBJ2-3, with 8 bases aligning to TRBD1. Germline V lookup: CDR1 MDHEN, CDR2 SYDVKM. The CDR3 covers 13 residues. The trim removed 8 bases at V and 5 bases at J, leaving 6 bases unmatched. The CDR3 here is CASDRGPQDTQYF. CDR3 nucleotide sequence: TGTGCCAGCGACAGGGGACCTCAAGATACGCAGTATTTT.

The CDR3 sequence is CASSWTSGSSGTQYF. DNA for the CDR3: TGTGCCAGCAGCTGGACTAGCGGGAGTAGTGGGACCCAGTACTTC. This chain uses TRBV28 with TRBJ2-5, with TRBD2 identical over 13 bases. Germline V gives CDR1 MDHEN, CDR2 SYDVKM. The CDR3 is 15 amino acids. The trim removed 6 bases at V and 7 bases at J, leaving 8 bases unmatched.

The genes are TRBV6-2 or TRBV6-3 and TRBJ2-7; 8 bases agree with TRBD2. Per germline, CDR1 MNHEY and CDR2 SVGEGT. This CDR3 has 17 residues. The V segment lost 5 bases and the J segment 2 bases; nucleotides outside the gene matches: 14. CDR3 protein: CASSQPTGSGATYEQYF. The CDR3 nucleotides are TGTGCCAGCAGTCAACCTACGGGTAGCGGGGCGACCTACGAGCAGTACTTC.

The V gene is TRBV5-1, the J gene TRBJ1-2; 7 bases are a match to TRBD1. CDR3 length: 13 residues. V trimming: 3 bases; J trimming: 6 bases; junction bases outside the gene matches: 5. Germline CDR1 and CDR2: SGHRS and YFSETQ. DNA for the CDR3: TGCGCCAGCAGCTGGGGACAGCAGAATGGCTACACCTTC. Protein sequence: CASSWGQQNGYTF.

The chain recombines TRBV4-3 with TRBJ2-1; 7 nucleotides match TRBD1. CDR1 is LGHNA and CDR2 is YSLEER in the germline V gene. This CDR3 has 15 amino acids. With 1 base clipped from V and 4 bases from J, the junction kept 4 bases outside the gene matches. CDR3: CASSQGDRPYNEQFF. In DNA form, the CDR3 reads TGCGCCAGCAGCCAAGGGGACAGACCATACAATGAGCAGTTCTTC.

The chain joins TRBV19 to TRBJ2-6; TRBD2 might be the D (5 bases). The CDR3 spans 18 residues. Germline V lookup: CDR1 LNHDA, CDR2 SQIVND (reference sequence). The V end lost 7 bases, the J end lost 1 base, and 20 bases lay between the germline ends. The CDR3: CASTKKEDFNSGANVLTF. The CDR3 bases are TGTGCCAGTACTAAAAAGGAGGATTTTAATTCTGGGGCCAACGTCCTGACTTTC.

This clone occurred once. A read error may produce the germline difference seen at one junction end. The CDR3 spells CASTLGTGGETQYF. The DNA of the CDR3 is TGCGCCAGCACCTTGGGAACAGGGGGGGAGACCCAGTACTTC. J is TRBJ2-5 and V is TRBV5-1, with 8 positions matching TRBD1. The CDR3 runs to 14 residues. The germline gives CDR1 SGHRS, CDR2 YFSETQ. Full variable domain (remainder filled in from reference TRBV5-1 and TRBJ2-5): KAGVTQTPRYLIKTRGQQVTLSCSPISGHRSVSWYQQTPGQGLQFLFEYFSETQRNKGNFPGRFSGRQFSNSRSEMNVSTLELGDSALYLCASTLGTGGETQYFGPGTRLLVL.

The chain couples TRBV5-1 to TRBJ2-7, with TRBD2 as a possible D gene (6 bases). From germline, CDR1 is SGHRS and CDR2 YFSETQ. This CDR3 comprises 14 residues. Trimming cost V 6 bases and J 4 bases, with 17 bases left between them. The CDR3 spells CASTPSSGWYEQYF. The CDR3, as DNA: TGCGCCAGCACCCCGTCGAGCGGGTGGTACGAGCAGTACTTC.

The rearrangement joins TRBV11-2 to TRBJ2-1; 9 bases agree with TRBD1. The CDR3 contains 13 residues. The ends lost 5 bases at V and 15 bases at J; junction bases unmatched: 11. The germline CDR1 and CDR2 sequences are SGHAT and FQNNGV. The CDR3 region is CASSAIRTGARFF. The DNA for the CDR3 is TGTGCCAGCAGCGCGATCCGGACAGGGGCGAGGTTCTTC.

This clone was seen only once. The CDR3 protein is CASSLQRGQETQYF. The CDR3 DNA reads as TGTGCCAGCAGCTTACAGCGGGGCCAAGAGACCCAGTACTTC. The chain employs TRBV7-2 and TRBJ2-5; TRBD2 aligns across 7 bases. The CDR3 has 14 amino acids. Looked up from germline, CDR1 is SGHTA and CDR2 is FQGNSA. V shed 2 bases and J 1 base; nucleotides not matched to a gene: 1.

The chain employs TRBV10-3 and TRBJ1-4, with D possibly TRBD1 on 5 matching bases. There are 15 residues in the CDR3. Germline CDR1 ENHRY, CDR2 SYGVKD. With 4 bases removed from V and 0 bases from J, the gap between germline ends came to 9 bases. The CDR3 DNA sequence: TGTGCCATCAGTGTGACAGTTGCAACTAATGAAAAACTGTTTTTT. Protein product: CAISVTVATNEKLFF.

This chain joins TRBV7-8 and TRBJ1-4; D is uncertain. CDR3 length: 12 residues. Germline V gene lookup returns CDR1 SGHVS and CDR2 FQNEAQ. V lost 3 bases to trimming and J lost 7 bases, with 6 bases between them. CDR3 residues: CASSLGSEKLFF. The CDR3 DNA reads TGTGCCAGCAGCTTGGGGAGTGAAAAACTGTTTTTT.

The rearrangement joins TRBV6-2 or TRBV6-3 to TRBJ2-7; TRBD1 agrees at 9 bases. J lost 2 bases, V lost 4 bases, and 3 bases had no gene match. CDR1 and CDR2 from the germline V gene are MNHEY and SVGEGT. This CDR3 contains 14 residues. CDR3 in DNA: TGTGCCAGCAGTTTGGGGACAGGGACCTACGAGCAGTACTTC. It encodes CASSLGTGTYEQYF.

The CDR3, as DNA: TGTGCCACGAGGGGGAACGGGCAGCCCCAGCATTTT. The encoded protein is CATRGNGQPQHF. The chain carries TRBV3-1 (or the pseudogene TRBV3-2) and TRBJ1-5; maybe TRBD1 (6 bases). CDR3 size: 12 residues. The ends were cut back, 10 bases at V and 7 bases at J, with 14 bases in the middle. Germline V CDR1 and CDR2: LGHDT, YNNKEL (reference sequence).

V and J are TRBV6-5 and TRBJ2-3; 7 bases map to TRBD2. The germline CDR1 and CDR2 sequences are MNHEY and SVGAGI. CDR3 length: 13 amino acids. V was pared by 8 bases and J by 3 bases, with 5 bases of the junction left unmatched. CDR3 loop: CASLVAGTDTQYF. CDR3 DNA: TGTGCCAGCCTAGTAGCGGGTACAGATACGCAGTATTTT.

In DNA form, the CDR3 reads TGTGCCAGCAGCAAAGAAGGGCAGGGCTACAATGAGCAGTTCTTC. This codes for CASSKEGQGYNEQFF. The V call is TRBV21-1, the J call TRBJ2-1; TRBD1, the D gene given by the table, was not confirmed from the DNA. TRBV21-1 is an annotated pseudogene. The CDR3 is 15 residues long.

V usage is TRBV28 and J usage is TRBJ1-2, with TRBD1 as a possible D gene (6 bases). The CDR3 is 13 amino acids. Germline values: CDR1 MDHEN, CDR2 SYDVKM. The germline V and J ends were trimmed by 10 bases and 4 bases, with 16 bases remaining between them. DNA of the CDR3: TGTGCCACCAAGGGGGGGGCGGCCTATGGCTACACCTTC. It yields the protein CATKGGAAYGYTF.

The chain recombines TRBV27 with TRBJ2-2; D is ambiguous. Germline CDR1 is MNHEY and CDR2 is SMNVEV (reference sequence). The CDR3 runs to 18 residues. V dropped 2 bases and J dropped 3 bases, with 19 bases sitting between them. CDR3 DNA sequence: TGTGCCAGCAGTTTAGAACGTAGATACTTTGGAGACACCGGGGAGCTGTTTTTT. Its protein is CASSLERRYFGDTGELFF.

The rearrangement uses TRBV5-1 and TRBJ1-1, with D maybe TRBD1 (6 bases). Germline CDR1 and CDR2: SGHRS and YFSETQ. Trimming cost V 7 bases and J 4 bases, with 20 bases left between them. The CDR3 runs 15 residues. CDR3: CASRGVQGKGTEAFF. The CDR3 DNA reads TGCGCCAGCCGGGGGGTACAGGGCAAGGGCACTGAAGCTTTCTTT.